The T cell receptor (beta chain) described here comes from a study of neurological immune-mediated disorders (dated by TCRdb to about 2019). General notes on the study: Among the approximately 35 multiple sclerosis patients, roughly 31 had relapsing-remitting MS and 3 had secondary progressive MS. Longitudinal samples, technical triplicates and paired sorted CD4+ and CD8+ T-cell subsets, alongside PBMC samples, were included among the approximately 110 TCR-beta libraries. Peripheral blood TCR-beta repertoires from HTLV-I-associated myelopathy (HAM/TSP) patients, multiple sclerosis patients and healthy controls were compared by UMI-based sequencing. The cohort comprised 68 subjects: about 15 HAM/TSP patients, approximately 34 multiple sclerosis patients and approximately 20 healthy controls. What the authors observed across the whole study: TCR clonal expansion was highest in HAM/TSP patients and lowest in MS patients, with MS patients falling below even healthy controls. The MS cluster showed no association with clinical or MRI features, and the authors stated that larger cohorts are needed. No identical CDR3 amino acid sequences were shared among expanded clones across subjects, suggesting private TCR-beta repertoires in all groups. In a phylogenetic analysis, the repertoires of 18 out of 34 MS patients fell into a single cluster of related CDR3 sequences, pointing to a possible signature at the repertoire level.

Libraries from unsorted PBMCs were made from 2 million PBMCs kept in RNAlater at -80 degrees C until RNA extraction. The multiple sclerosis patients were enrolled in a US clinical protocol that evaluated disease progression with magnetic resonance imaging. Peripheral blood underwent Ficoll-Hypaque density gradient centrifugation to isolate PBMCs, which were then cryopreserved in liquid nitrogen. The CDR1 and CDR2 encoded by the germline V gene are KGHSH and LQKENI. Reading from cysteine to phenylalanine, the CDR3 counts 16 amino acids. This entry keeps only the CDR3 DNA: 48 bases, framed from base 1. V loses 0 bases, J loses 0 bases, and the germline ends lie 9 bases apart. cDNA was synthesized by template-switch 5'RACE using a primer with a 10-nucleotide random unique molecular identifier that tagged each TCR transcript. Every sequencing run covered 15-18 subjects and yielded more than 170 million TCR-beta sequences. The RNeasy kit was used to extract total RNA. Using the KAPA Real-time Library Amplification kit, TCR-beta VDJ regions were amplified with primers for the TCR constant region and the 5'RACE anchor. A first PCR added sample indexes and Illumina adaptors, after which a second PCR increased the library yield. After Ampure bead purification, the TCR product of roughly 650 bp was size-selected on a 2% E-gel SizeSelection system. Library quality was checked on a Bioanalyzer, concentration was measured with Qubit, and libraries were quantified with the Kapa Library Quantification kit before pooling. An Illumina HiSeq 2500 was used to sequence the libraries paired-end at 2 x 150 bp. To increase sequence diversity, roughly 23-30% phiX was spiked into each library pool. The authors processed their data as follows. The quality-filtered reads were processed with the UMI-based MiGEC pipeline, whose error correction step removed more than 80% of the raw TCR sequences. VDJ genes were aligned to IMGT germline references, and each clonotype was defined by a unique CDR3 amino acid sequence together with V-J genes. Clonal expansion, Shannon diversity, and CDR3 relatedness (CalcPairwiseDistances, ClusterSamples) were evaluated with VDJtools, and phylogenetic trees were built with CLCbio workbench. A clone was classed as expanded if it had 8 or more unique UMIs, a cutoff based on coefficient-of-variation modelling across technical triplicates. The raw public reads went through TCRdb reprocessing: fastp at Q25, MiXCR clone calling, in-frame beta chains kept. Every distinct CDR3 protein forms one entry, paired with its most common genes and DNA. The V and J calls come from TCRdb's annotation, not from the publication. Across this sample there are 65,000 to 85,000 distinct CDR3 sequences, with approximately 3.3% seen only once. The ten top clones hold approximately 4.7% of the sample.

About this clonotype: Its antigen is unknown. No quality values exist for individual bases; no much larger clone is one base distant.

This receptor was obtained from a woman aged 45-60 years with multiple sclerosis. The rearranged chain carries TRBV18 and TRBJ2-1; a weak D assignment points to TRBD1 (6 bases agree). The sequenced material came from PBMCs. The CDR3 protein sequence reads: CASSPPIGGSYNEQFF. The bases read TGTGCCAGCTCACCACCAATAGGGGGCTCCTACAATGAGCAGTTCTTC.